This TCR beta chain was sequenced during a study of OX40 agonist ivuxolimab in advanced cancers. The germline V and J ends were trimmed by 2 bases and 10 bases, with 18 bases remaining between them. CDR1 is SGHNT, CDR2 YYREEE, per germline (reference sequence). This CDR3 spans 14 amino acids. Generated by immunoSEQ multiplex PCR, the TCRdb table keeps only in-frame clones and is missing some. The repertoire holds roughly 66,000 clones, with roughly 80% as singletons. The sequencing here drew on CD4+ or CD8+ T cells sorted from blood, taken in a trial of the OX40 agonist ivuxolimab. J is TRBJ1-1 and V is TRBV5-4; D may be TRBD1 (5 bases). The source is an adult with an advanced solid tumor such as melanoma, head and neck, liver or kidney cancer. The CDR3 nucleotides read TGTGCCAGCAGCTTAATAGGTGTCGTAGGGACAGCTTTCTTT. Protein sequence: CASSLIGVVGTAFF. The full variable domain, in which reference TRBV5-4 and TRBJ1-1 provide the parts outside the CDR3, is ETGVTQSPTHLIKTRGQQVTLRCSSQSGHNTVSWYQQALGQGPQFIFQYYREEENGRGNFPPRFSGLQFPNYSSELNVNALELDDSALYLCASSLIGVVGTAFFGQGTRLTVV.